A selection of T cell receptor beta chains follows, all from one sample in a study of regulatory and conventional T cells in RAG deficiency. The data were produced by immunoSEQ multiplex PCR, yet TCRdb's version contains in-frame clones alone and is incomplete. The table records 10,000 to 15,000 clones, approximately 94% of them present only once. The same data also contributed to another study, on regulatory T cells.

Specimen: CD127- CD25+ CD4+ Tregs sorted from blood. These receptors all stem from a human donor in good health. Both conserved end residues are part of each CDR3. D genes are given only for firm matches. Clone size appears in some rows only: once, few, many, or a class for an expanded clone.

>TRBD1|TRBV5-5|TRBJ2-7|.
TGTGCCAGCAGCGCCGGGACAGGGTTGGGCTACGAGCAGTACTTC
CASSAGTGLGYEQYF
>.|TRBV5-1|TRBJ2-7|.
TGCGCCAGCAGCTTAGTAGCTAGGTCTATCGACGAGCAGTACTTC
CASSLVARSIDEQYF
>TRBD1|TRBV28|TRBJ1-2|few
TGTGCCAGCAGCCGAACCGGGACAGGGAACTATGGCTACACCTTC
CASSRTGTGNYGYTF
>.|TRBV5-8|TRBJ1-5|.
TGTGCCAGCAGCCTCCCCAGTCTTTACCAGGGGAATAGCAATCAGCCCCAGCATTTT
CASSLPSLYQGNSNQPQHF
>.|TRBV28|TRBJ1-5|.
TGTGCCAGCAGAGGGCCTCTCGAGGGTCAGCCCCAGCATTTT
CASRGPLEGQPQHF
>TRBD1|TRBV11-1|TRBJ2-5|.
TGTGCCAGCAGCTTAGTCCACTTTTCGGACAGGCCAGTAAGGACCCAGTACTTC
CASSLVHFSDRPVRTQYF
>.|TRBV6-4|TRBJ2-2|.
TGTGCCAGCCGTGGACAGCCGAACACCGGGGAGCTGTTTTTT
CASRGQPNTGELFF
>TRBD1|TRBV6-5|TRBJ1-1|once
TGTGCCAGCAGTTACGGGGACAGAATCACTGAAGCTTTCTTT
CASSYGDRITEAFF
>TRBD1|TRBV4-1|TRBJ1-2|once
TGCGCCAGCAGCCGACAGGGGGCCCTCTATGGCTACACCTTC
CASSRQGALYGYTF
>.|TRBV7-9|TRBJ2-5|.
TGTGCCAGCAGCTTAGTTGTACTAGCCGGAGAAGAGACCCAGTACTTC
CASSLVVLAGEETQYF
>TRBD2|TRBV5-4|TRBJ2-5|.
TGTGCCAGCAGCGCCCTGGGCGGGGGGCGGGAGACCCAGTACTTC
CASSALGGGRETQYF
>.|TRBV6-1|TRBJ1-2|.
TGTGCCAGCTTCCAAGGGGCGTGGGGCGGCTACACCTTC
CASFQGAWGGYTF
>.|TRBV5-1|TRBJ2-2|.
TGCGCCAGCAGCTTCCGGGACAATCTTCCCGGGGAGCTGTTTTTT
CASSFRDNLPGELFF
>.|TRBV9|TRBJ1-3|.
TGTGCCAGCAGGGCAGGTTTCTCTGGAAACACCATATATTTT
CASRAGFSGNTIYF
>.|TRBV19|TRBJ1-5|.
TGTGCCAGTAGTCCCCGGGAGGGCGTAAGCAATCAGCCCCAGCATTTT
CASSPREGVSNQPQHF
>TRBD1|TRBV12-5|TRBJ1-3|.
TGTGCTAGTGGCCAAGGACAGGGTGCGAGCACCATATATTTT
CASGQGQGASTIYF
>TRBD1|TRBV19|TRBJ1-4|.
TGTGCCAGTAGTATACTTTCAGGGGGAAAACTGTTTTTT
CASSILSGGKLFF
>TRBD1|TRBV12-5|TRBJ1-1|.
TGTGCTAGTGGTTTGGGTGGGGGACAGGGATCTAATGAAGCTTTCTTT
CASGLGGGQGSNEAFF
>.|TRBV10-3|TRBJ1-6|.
TGTGCCATCAGTGAAGTGCCCTCCTATAATTCCCCCCTCCACTTT
CAISEVPSYNSPLHF
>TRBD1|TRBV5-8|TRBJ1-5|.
TGTGCCAGCAGCTCGGGACAGGGGGGCAATCAGCCCCAGCATTTT
CASSSGQGGNQPQHF
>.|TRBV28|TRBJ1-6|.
TGTGCCAGCAGTTCCCCGGACGGGCGGGAATCACCCCTCCACTTT
CASSSPDGRESPLHF
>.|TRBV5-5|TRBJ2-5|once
TGTGCCAGCAGCCCACCGGTCCCTCTTAACTCCCAAGAGACCCAGTACTTC
CASSPPVPLNSQETQYF
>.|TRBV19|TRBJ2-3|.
TGTGCCAGTAGTCCCCCAGGGGTAGGCACAGATACGCAGTATTTT
CASSPPGVGTDTQYF
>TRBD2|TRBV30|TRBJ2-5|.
TGTGCCTGGAGTGTTCGGGGTAGCGGGGGCCTCTCGACCCAGTACTTC
CAWSVRGSGGLSTQYF
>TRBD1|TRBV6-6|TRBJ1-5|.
TGTGCCAGCAGACCTCAGGGGGCTGGTCAGCCCCAGCATTTT
CASRPQGAGQPQHF
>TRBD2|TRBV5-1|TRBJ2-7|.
TGCGCCAGCAGGGGTGGAAGCGGGACCCCATTAGAGGAGCAGTACTTC
CASRGGSGTPLEEQYF
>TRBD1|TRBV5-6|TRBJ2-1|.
TGTGCCAGCAGCTTGGTGGACAGGGGTTCGGGTGAGCAGTTCTTC
CASSLVDRGSGEQFF
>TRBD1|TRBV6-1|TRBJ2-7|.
TGTGCCAGCCCCGGACAGGGTTTCTCCGAGCAGTACTTC
CASPGQGFSEQYF
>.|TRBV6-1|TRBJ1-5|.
TGTGCCAGCAGTGTCGACAGGTTGGTTCAGCCCCAGCATTTT
CASSVDRLVQPQHF
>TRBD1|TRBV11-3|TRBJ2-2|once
TGTGCCAGCAGCTGGGACAGGGGGACCGGGGAGCTGTTTTTT
CASSWDRGTGELFF
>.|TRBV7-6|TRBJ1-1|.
TGTGCCAGCAGCTTTCCGGGACACCAGAACACTGAAGCTTTCTTT
CASSFPGHQNTEAFF
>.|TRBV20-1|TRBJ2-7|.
TGCAGTGCTTGGGGCCGGGGGGAGCAGTACTTC
CSAWGRGEQYF
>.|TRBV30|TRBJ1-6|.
TGTGCCTGGAGTGAACAGGTTAATTCACCCCTCCACTTT
CAWSEQVNSPLHF
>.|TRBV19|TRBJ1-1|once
TGTGCCAGTAGTATTACCAGGGGAATGACTGAAGCTTTCTTT
CASSITRGMTEAFF
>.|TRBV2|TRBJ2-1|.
TGTGCCAGCAGTGTGGGGGCCCAGGGGTTCTTC
CASSVGAQGFF
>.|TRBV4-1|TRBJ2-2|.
TGCGCCAGCAGCCAACCACTTGGAGGATTAAACACCGGGGAGCTGTTTTTT
CASSQPLGGLNTGELFF
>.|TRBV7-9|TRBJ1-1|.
TGTGCCAGCAGCCAAGCCTCAAACACTGAAGCTTTCTTT
CASSQASNTEAFF
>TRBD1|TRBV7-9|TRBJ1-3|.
TGTGCCAGCAGCCTCAGGGGGAGAGGAAACACCATATATTTT
CASSLRGRGNTIYF
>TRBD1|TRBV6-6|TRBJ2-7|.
TGTGCCAGCAGTCAGGGACAGGGGACGGTCGAGCAGTACTTC
CASSQGQGTVEQYF
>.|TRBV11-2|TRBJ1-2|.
TGTGCCAGCAGCTTAGGGTACAGTCCTCTTTTCTATGGCTACACCTTC
CASSLGYSPLFYGYTF
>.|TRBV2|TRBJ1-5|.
TGTGCCAGCAGTGTTCTGTCAGGGCCCAATCAGCCCCAGCATTTT
CASSVLSGPNQPQHF